The 14 T cell receptor beta chains given below trace back to one sample, sequenced in a study of T cell repertoires in aging, cancer and after chemotherapy. Rearranged V-D-J TRB sequences were amplified with a mixed TRB-A/B primer pool. One entry per CDR3 protein results from TCRdb running MiXCR on the multiplex PCR reads. The sample contains roughly 3,500 distinct CDR3 sequences, about 20% of which appear only once. TCR beta rearrangements were amplified from peripheral blood genomic DNA. Sequences were obtained from blood. Receptor source: a human donor with a blood cancer.

This chain connects TRBV7-2 to TRBJ1-1; a possible D gene is TRBD1 (5 bases). Germline values: CDR1 SGHTA, CDR2 FQGNSA. The CDR3 is made up of 15 amino acids. Trimming shortened V by 5 bases and J by 6 bases, and 19 bases separated the two germline ends. The CDR3: CASSERQISFAEAFF. CDR3 sequence (DNA): TGTGCCAGCAGCGAACGACAGATCTCTTTTGCTGAAGCTTTCTTT.

This clonotype is deemed medium-sized. The chain carries TRBV6-5 and TRBJ1-6; D gene ambiguous. CDR1 is MNHEY, CDR2 SVGAGI, per germline. The germline V and J ends were trimmed by 0 bases and 9 bases, with 12 bases remaining between them. This CDR3 is 15 amino acids long. Here the CDR3 reads CASSYSGGSPSPLHF. CDR3 nucleotide sequence: TGTGCCAGCAGTTACTCAGGCGGCAGCCCTTCACCCCTCCACTTT.

Sample share makes this clonotype medium-sized. The gene calls are TRBV6-5 and TRBJ1-1; a weak D match, TRBD1 (6 bases). V gave up 4 bases and J gave up 6 bases, with 18 bases separating them. The CDR3 covers 15 residues. In germline, CDR1 is MNHEY, CDR2 SVGAGI. The CDR3 reads CASSSRTVEHPEAFF. The CDR3 DNA is TGTGCCAGCAGTTCCCGGACAGTAGAGCACCCTGAAGCTTTCTTT.

This clonotype is deemed medium-sized. The V call is TRBV20-1, the J call TRBJ2-1; unclear D gene. Germline V gene lookup returns CDR1 DFQATT and CDR2 SNEGSKA (reference sequence). Trimming pared 1 base from V and 9 bases from J, leaving 13 bases between. The CDR3 has 13 amino acids. DNA of the CDR3: TGCAGTGCTAGAGCGACCCCCCGGTTTGAGCAGTTCTTC. It yields the protein CSARATPRFEQFF.

Comment on this clonotype: A read error is possible here, since a much larger clone lies one base away. The rearrangement links TRBV6-1 to TRBJ1-5; a possible D gene is TRBD1 (5 bases). CDR3 size: 15 residues. Germline V lookup: CDR1 MNHNS, CDR2 SASEGT. The CDR3 reads CVSSVGGYSNQPQHF. Here the CDR3 DNA reads TGTGTCAGCAGTGTGGGGGGATATAGCAATCAGCCCCAGCATTTT.

This clonotype is medium-sized. This rearrangement joins TRBV12-3 or TRBV12-4 to TRBJ2-1; D is unresolved. The length of the CDR3 is 13 residues. V lost 0 bases, J lost 10 bases, and 10 bases lay in between. The CDR3 loop reads CASSLAVLNEQFF. The CDR3 DNA sequence: TGTGCCAGCAGTTTAGCGGTCTTAAACGAGCAGTTCTTC.

This clonotype is labeled as medium-sized. The chain recombines TRBV5-6 with TRBJ1-5, with 8 nucleotides matching TRBD1. This CDR3 spans 15 amino acids. CDR1 and CDR2 from the germline V gene are SGHDT and YYEEEE. V was clipped by 2 bases and J by 5 bases; unmatched bases: 6. The CDR3 sequence is CASSLDGQGDQPQHF. In DNA form, the CDR3 reads TGTGCCAGCAGCTTAGACGGACAGGGTGATCAGCCCCAGCATTTT.

This clonotype was counted only a few times. The chain combines TRBV5-4 with TRBJ2-7, with 14 bases fitting TRBD2. The germline CDR1 and CDR2 sequences are SGHNT and YYREEE (reference sequence). V dropped 4 bases and J dropped 3; count of bases not matched to a gene: 9. The CDR3 is 17 amino acids. This chain's CDR3 is CASSKGTSGRGGYEQYF. Here the CDR3 DNA reads TGTGCCAGCAGCAAGGGGACTAGCGGGAGAGGGGGCTACGAGCAGTACTTC.

This clonotype counts as medium-sized. The chain combines TRBV19 with TRBJ1-2; 10 nucleotides align to TRBD1. V lost 3 bases and J lost 7; bases outside the gene matches: 8. Per the germline V gene, CDR1 is LNHDA and CDR2 is SQIVND (reference sequence). The CDR3 contains 15 residues. The CDR3 protein is CASSITGTGDGGYTF. DNA of the CDR3: TGTGCCAGTAGTATTACCGGGACAGGGGACGGTGGCTACACCTTC.

This clonotype ranks as medium-sized. The chain joins TRBV6-6 to TRBJ1-5; no clear D. V was trimmed by 2 bases and J by 8 bases, leaving 13 bases between them. CDR3 length equals 14 residues. Germline CDR1 and CDR2: MNHNY and SVGAGI (reference sequence). CDR3 coding DNA: TGTGCCAGCAGTTACCGAACCGAAGCTAAGCCCCAGCATTTT. Protein product: CASSYRTEAKPQHF.

By its share, this clonotype is large (0.1 to 1%). The chain employs TRBV29-1 and TRBJ1-1; a weak D match, TRBD1 (6 bases). V lost 1 base, J lost 7 bases, and 13 bases lay in between. CDR1 and CDR2 (germline): SQVTM, ANQGSEA. This CDR3 spans 13 amino acids. CDR3 bases: TGCAGCGTTGAAGGTATGGGGGCCGGTGAAGCTTTCTTT. Protein sequence: CSVEGMGAGEAFF.

A remark on this clonotype: At one end, the junction sequence differs from germline, possibly due to a read error. This chain connects TRBV4-3 to TRBJ2-3, with D unresolved. This CDR3 has 12 amino acids. Germline V gene data show CDR1 as LGHNA and CDR2 as YSLEER. Here the CDR3 reads CASSQGLDTQYF. The CDR3 nucleotides read TGTGCCAGCAGCCAAGGGCTAGATACGCAGTATTTT.

This clonotype was detected only a few times. The rearrangement links TRBV19 to TRBJ2-2; no definite D call. V lost 7 bases and J 2 bases, leaving 5 bases between the germline ends. Germline V CDR1 and CDR2: LNHDA, SQIVND (reference sequence). The CDR3 length is 12 residues. CDR3 nucleotide sequence: TGTGCCAGTAACCTAAACACCGGGGAGCTGTTTTTT. It encodes CASNLNTGELFF.

The table lists this clonotype with a count of one. V gene TRBV6-5 combines with J gene TRBJ2-1; 8 bases match TRBD2. Trimming took 7 bases from V and 5 from J; bases not matched to a gene: 10. Germline V CDR1 and CDR2: MNHEY, SVGAGI. The CDR3 extends over 15 amino acids. Written as DNA, the CDR3 is TGTGCCAGCACCCAAACGGGGGGGATCCACAATGAGCAGTTCTTC. Translating gives CASTQTGGIHNEQFF.